This is a list of T cell receptor beta chains from one sample in a study of blood T cell repertoires in COVID-19. TCRdb keeps only in-frame clones here, not all; method: immunoSEQ multiplex PCR. The data show 400,000 or so clones, about 92% seen once. Sample: PBMCs or T cells enriched from blood (not recorded which). The origin of the receptors is a man between 18 and 29 years old who had recovered from COVID-19. Both conserved end residues are part of each CDR3. The order of the fields is D gene, clone size, J gene, V gene, CDR3 DNA, CDR3 protein. The D gene is left open where the match is weak. Where a row states a size, it is once, few, many or the class of an expanded clone; other rows omit it.

>NA|few|TRBJ2-5|TRBV30
TGTGCCTGGGATTGGGACTCCCTAGGAGAGACCCAGTACTTC
CAWDWDSLGETQYF
>TRBD2|NA|TRBJ2-7|TRBV18
TGTGCCAGCTCACAGAAGCGGGAGGTGGGCTACGAGCAGTACTTC
CASSQKREVGYEQYF
>NA|once|TRBJ2-5|TRBV2
TGTGCCAGCAGAAGGCAGGATCAAGAGACCCAGTACTTC
CASRRQDQETQYF
>NA|NA|TRBJ2-5|TRBV20-1
TGCAGTGCTAGGAGTGAGACCCAGTACTTC
CSARSETQYF
>NA|NA|TRBJ1-2|TRBV11-2
TGTGCCAGCAGCTTGAGGGTAGGAGGCTACACCTTC
CASSLRVGGYTF
>NA|once|TRBJ2-5|TRBV5-1
TGCGCCAGCAGCCGCTACTACGCGGGGGCCCAAGAGACCCAGTACTTC
CASSRYYAGAQETQYF
>TRBD1|NA|TRBJ1-2|TRBV10-2
TGCGCCAGCAGTGAAGTAGACAAAACCGGGACAGGGTCTCACTATGGCTACACCTTC
CASSEVDKTGTGSHYGYTF
>NA|NA|TRBJ1-6|TRBV14
TGTGCCAGCAGCCCCCTGCGTAATTCACCCCTCCACTTT
CASSPLRNSPLHF
>TRBD1|NA|TRBJ1-2|TRBV5-1
TGCGCCAGCAGCTCTGACAGGGGGGGCTACACCTTC
CASSSDRGGYTF
>TRBD2|NA|TRBJ2-1|TRBV18
TGTGCCAGCTCACCCCTAGCGGGGGTATACAATGAGCAGTTCTTC
CASSPLAGVYNEQFF
>TRBD1|NA|TRBJ1-1|TRBV29-1
TGCAGCGTTGAACGGGCTAAGACAGGGAGACAGAACACTGAAGCTTTCTTT
CSVERAKTGRQNTEAFF
>NA|NA|TRBJ2-7|TRBV7-8
TGTGCCAGCAGCTTAGGAGCATACGAGCAGTACTTC
CASSLGAYEQYF
>TRBD1|NA|TRBJ1-2|TRBV18
TGTGCCAGCTCACCCGGGACAGGGAGCGACTACACCTTC
CASSPGTGSDYTF
>TRBD1|NA|TRBJ1-1|TRBV7-6
TGTGCCAGCAGCCCAACCCTCGACAGGGCCACTGAAGCTTTCTTT
CASSPTLDRATEAFF
>TRBD2|once|TRBJ2-3|TRBV2
TGTGCCAGCAGAGTTACTAGCGTCAGTACGCAGTATTTT
CASRVTSVSTQYF
>NA|NA|TRBJ1-1|TRBV7-9
TGTGCCAGCAGCCAAATCAGTGGGCTTGACACTGAAGCTTTCTTT
CASSQISGLDTEAFF
>NA|NA|TRBJ1-6|TRBV6-5
TGTGCCAGCAGTACGGGGGTCGATTCACCCCTCCACTTT
CASSTGVDSPLHF
>NA|NA|TRBJ1-3|TRBV29-1
TGCAGCGTTGAAGAACATGCTGGAAACACCATATATTTT
CSVEEHAGNTIYF
>NA|once|TRBJ2-1|TRBV19
TGTGCCAGTAGTTCTCCCGGACACGTCGCCGATGAGCAGTTCTTC
CASSSPGHVADEQFF
>NA|few|TRBJ2-1|TRBV28
TGTGCCAGCAGTTCCTCAGGAGGGCGCGGCAATGAGCAGTTCTTC
CASSSSGGRGNEQFF
>NA|once|TRBJ2-1|TRBV28
TGTGCCAGCAGCCCCGGGACACCCCGCGGCTATGAGCAGTTCTTC
CASSPGTPRGYEQFF
>NA|NA|TRBJ1-3|TRBV28
TGTGCCAGCACTCCCGGAGTTGCCTCCGGAAACACCATATATTTT
CASTPGVASGNTIYF
>TRBD1|NA|TRBJ2-3|TRBV28
TGTGCCAGCAGTTTAAGTTTTTTTGGGACAGGGACACCAGATACGCAGTATTTT
CASSLSFFGTGTPDTQYF
>NA|NA|TRBJ1-2|TRBV5-6
TGTGCCAGCAGCTCAACGGCGACAGGCCGTAACTATGGCTACACCTTC
CASSSTATGRNYGYTF
>NA|NA|TRBJ1-1|TRBV5-4
TGTGCCAGCAGCTTTGGGCAGGGTGCAGGGGCTGAAGCTTTCTTT
CASSFGQGAGAEAFF
>TRBD2|NA|TRBJ2-2|TRBV27
TGTGCCAGCAACACCGCGGGGGAGATCACCGGGGAGCTGTTTTTT
CASNTAGEITGELFF
>TRBD2|NA|TRBJ2-3|TRBV5-1
TGCGCCAGCAGCTTGTTCCTCAGCGGGGGGGCAGCAGATACGCAGTATTTT
CASSLFLSGGAADTQYF
>NA|once|TRBJ1-5|TRBV28
TGTGCCAGCAGTCCTAGATCACGGTATACCCCTCAGCCCCAGCATTTT
CASSPRSRYTPQPQHF
>NA|NA|TRBJ2-3|TRBV7-9
TGTGCCAGCAGCGCCTACACAGATACGCAGTATTTT
CASSAYTDTQYF
>NA|NA|TRBJ2-5|TRBV5-4
TGTGCCAGCAGCTTTACGATGACGGGGAGCCAAGAGACCCAGTACTTC
CASSFTMTGSQETQYF
>TRBD1|NA|TRBJ1-5|TRBV6-1
TGTGCCAGCAGTGAAGCGCTCCGGACAGGGGGTAAGATTTGGGGCAATCAGCCCCAGCATTTT
CASSEALRTGGKIWGNQPQHF
>TRBD1|NA|TRBJ2-3|TRBV19
TGTGCCAGTAGTATTTCGGGACAGGGGATCCATACGCAGTATTTT
CASSISGQGIHTQYF
>NA|NA|TRBJ2-5|TRBV5-1
TGCGCCAGCAGCAGAAGGACAGACCAGCAAGAGACCCAGTACTTC
CASSRRTDQQETQYF
>TRBD1|NA|TRBJ2-4|TRBV6-5
TGTGCCAGCAGTTACCGCGGACAGGGGGACATTCAGTACTTC
CASSYRGQGDIQYF
>NA|NA|TRBJ1-1|TRBV7-9
TGTGCCAGCAGCTTAGGGGCCCGGATGGAGGACACTGAAGCTTTCTTT
CASSLGARMEDTEAFF
>NA|NA|TRBJ1-6|TRBV6-2/TRBV6-3
TGTGCCAGCAGTTACGGAGGCGATTCACCCCTCCACTTT
CASSYGGDSPLHF
>NA|NA|TRBJ1-2|TRBV11-3
TGTGCCAGCAGCTTAGGAGGTGTCGGCTACACCTTC
CASSLGGVGYTF
>NA|NA|TRBJ1-3|TRBV19
TGTGCCAGTAGTATCCTTCCCGGGACAAGGATCTCTGGAAACACCATATATTTT
CASSILPGTRISGNTIYF
>TRBD1|few|TRBJ1-2|TRBV2
TGTGCCAGCACCGAGGACAGGGTGGGTGGCTACACCTTC
CASTEDRVGGYTF
>TRBD1|few|TRBJ2-7|TRBV28
TGTGCCAGCAGTTTCCAGGGGGCGGAGGAGCAGTACTTC
CASSFQGAEEQYF
>TRBD1|NA|TRBJ2-2|TRBV7-9
TGTGCCAGCAGCCGTAAAACCGGGACAGGGGCCGGGGAGCTGTTTTTT
CASSRKTGTGAGELFF
>TRBD1|NA|TRBJ1-6|TRBV11-3
TGTGCCAGCAGCCGGGACAGGCGATCGCCCCTCCACTTT
CASSRDRRSPLHF
>TRBD1|many|TRBJ1-1|TRBV30
TGTGCCTGGAGTCACTATATCGACAGGGGGGGGTGGACTGAAGCTTTCTTT
CAWSHYIDRGGWTEAFF
>NA|few|TRBJ2-1|TRBV5-8
TGTGCCAGCAGACCGATGGGCCTTAATGAGCAGTTCTTC
CASRPMGLNEQFF
>NA|NA|TRBJ2-3|TRBV4-1
TGCGCCAGCAGCCAAGATGCGCGGGGGCCCACAGATACGCAGTATTTT
CASSQDARGPTDTQYF